A single sample is the source of the 2 T cell receptor beta chains below, sequenced in a study of control samples from healthy donors and cancer patients. Repertoires were generated with immunoSEQ multiplex PCR, while TCRdb's copy carries only in-frame clones and drops some. In the table there are 150,000 or so clones, about 93% of which are singletons. Source material: blood. The receptor set was obtained from a woman aged 25 to 39 in good health.

The chain carries TRBV6-5 and TRBJ2-7; the match to TRBD1 covers 8 bases. Losses at the gene ends were 5 bases for V and 5 bases for J; bases not matched to a gene: 8. Germline values: CDR1 MNHEY, CDR2 SVGAGI. The CDR3 consists of 14 residues. The CDR3, as DNA: TGTGCCAGCAGTAGGACAGGGAGGTTCGACGAGCAGTACTTC. Translating it yields CASSRTGRFDEQYF.

The V and J genes are TRBV6-1 and TRBJ2-1; 9 positions agree with TRBD2. V shed 2 bases, J shed 4 bases, and the junction held 6 bases outside the gene matches. There are 16 residues in the CDR3. Germline loops: CDR1 MNHNS, CDR2 SASEGT. CDR3 in DNA: TGTGCCAGCAGTGAACTCTTGACTAGCGGATACAATGAGCAGTTCTTC. It yields the protein CASSELLTSGYNEQFF.